This paragraph covers one T cell receptor beta chain sequence. Its antigen remains unidentified. This entry comes from a study of shared clonotypes between healthy human individuals. Background on the study: The donor group consisted of a couple of women and a few men, aged 18 to 49.

Study results and limitations: Rarefaction exposed incomplete sorted-subset sequencing despite large depth. Relative to their counterparts shared across all four donors, non-shared clonotypes exhibited diminished generation probabilities. In four donors, around 4.8% of naive CD4 clonotypes appeared in common.

Clones were read by immunoSEQ multiplex PCR, and TCRdb kept only the in-frame ones, dropping some. The data contain 1.5 million to 1.9 million clones, approximately 98% of them singletons. CDR1 is LNHNV, CDR2 YYDKDF, per germline (reference sequence). The CDR3 totals 14 residues. Trimming removed 0 bases from V and 7 bases from J, with 9 bases in between. The specimen was naive CD4+ T cells sorted from blood. As to subset: CD45RA+ positively selected. The sequence was obtained from a man aged 25 to 45 in good health. The V gene is TRBV15, the J gene TRBJ1-4; maybe TRBD1 (5 bases). The CDR3 DNA reads as TGTGCCACCAGCAGAGATCTCCAGGGTGAAAAACTGTTTTTT. Its protein product is CATSRDLQGEKLFF.